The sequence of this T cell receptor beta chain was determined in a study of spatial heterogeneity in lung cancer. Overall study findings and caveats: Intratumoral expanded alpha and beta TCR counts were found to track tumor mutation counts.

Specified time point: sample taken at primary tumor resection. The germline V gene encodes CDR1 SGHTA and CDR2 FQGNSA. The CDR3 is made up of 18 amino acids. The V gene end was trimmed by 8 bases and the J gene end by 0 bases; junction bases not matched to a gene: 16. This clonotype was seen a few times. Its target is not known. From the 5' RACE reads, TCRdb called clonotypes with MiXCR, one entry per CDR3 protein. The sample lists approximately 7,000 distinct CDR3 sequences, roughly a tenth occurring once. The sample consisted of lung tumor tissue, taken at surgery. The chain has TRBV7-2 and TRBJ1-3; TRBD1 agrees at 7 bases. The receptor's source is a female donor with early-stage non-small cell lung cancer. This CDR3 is CASGFAPGQTLSGNTIYF. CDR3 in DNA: TGTGCCAGCGGATTCGCCCCGGGACAGACCCTCTCTGGAAACACCATATATTTT.